Described below is a single T cell receptor (beta chain) sequence and its context. The source of the sample is a study of blood T cell repertoires in COVID-19. As for the study in general: The origin of the acute and convalescent COVID-19 samples was the United States, Italy and Spain.

In the original workflow: Reference gene primer amplification gave nucleated cell count estimates. Sequencing was performed with immunoSEQ multiplex PCR; in TCRdb, only in-frame clones are kept and a portion is missing. V, J and clone size reflect that table, while D and trimming were determined from the DNA. The sample records under 250,000 clones, roughly 92% being singletons. Losses at the gene ends were 5 bases for V and 7 bases for J; bases not matched to a gene: 15. The CDR3 length is 16 residues. Germline CDR1 is SEHNR and CDR2 is FQNEAQ (reference sequence). While infection was still active, Seattle patients were enrolled and then followed longitudinally.

J is TRBJ2-7 and V is TRBV7-9, with 9 bases fitting TRBD2. The sequence derives from a man aged 60 to 69 with COVID-19, enrolled during active disease. Sequencing input: peripheral blood. The chain's CDR3 is CASSIIAGVGTGEQYF. CDR3 in DNA: TGTGCCAGCAGCATCATAGCGGGAGTGGGGACGGGTGAGCAGTACTTC.